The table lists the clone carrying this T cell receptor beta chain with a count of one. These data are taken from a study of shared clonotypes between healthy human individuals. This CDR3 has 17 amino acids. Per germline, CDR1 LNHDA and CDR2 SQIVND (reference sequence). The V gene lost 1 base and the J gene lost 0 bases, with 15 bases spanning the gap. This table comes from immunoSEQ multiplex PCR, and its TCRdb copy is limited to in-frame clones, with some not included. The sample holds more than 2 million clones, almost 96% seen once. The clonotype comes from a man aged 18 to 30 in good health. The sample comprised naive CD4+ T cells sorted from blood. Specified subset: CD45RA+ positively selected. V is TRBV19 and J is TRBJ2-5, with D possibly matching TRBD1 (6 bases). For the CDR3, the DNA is TGTGCCAGTAGTATAGGGCCGACAGGCGGGTACCAAGAGACCCAGTACTTC. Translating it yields CASSIGPTGGYQETQYF.